This T cell receptor (delta chain) came from a study of γδ T cells in repeated Plasmodium falciparum infection (dated by TCRdb to about 2021). The study in broad terms: The natural-infection arm enrolled Malian children exposed to intense seasonal malaria transmission, compared against age and gender matched Australian children. Malian gammadelta TCR repertoires were analysed cross-sectionally during no-transmission periods and were analysed longitudinally across acute febrile malaria episodes. In the study, the shaping of the human gammadelta T cell repertoire by repeated Plasmodium falciparum infection was examined using natural infection in Mali and controlled human malaria infection. Four to six malaria-naive U.S. adults underwent four controlled human malaria infections by bites from P. falciparum NF54-infected Anopheles stephensi mosquitoes over about 590 days. Controlled-infection subjects were sampled at baseline, immediately before selected infections, and 21 days after each infection.

Libraries were prepared through multiplex PCR. For sequencing, an Illumina MiSeq was employed. From each sorted gammadelta T cell sample, both TCR gamma (TRG) and TCR delta (TRD) chains were sequenced. Per the authors' processing: The repertoire analyses drew on clonotype tree plots, the accumulated frequency of the top 20 clonotypes, and diversity index (DI) and D75 metrics. Via CATT, TCRdb reprocessed the public reads, and rows with identical DNA were then joined. The V and J calls shown here were made by TCRdb, not taken from the authors' results. The sample includes 50,000 to 60,000 delta-chain clones, with 1.9% observed a single time. Roughly 24% of the sample belongs to the ten largest clones. This clone appeared a few times. It has no known antigen specificity. Per-base quality was not reported, and no clone a single base away is much larger than it. The study at large found these results: Analysis of inter-individual variability in gammadelta T cell responses was limited by the small size of the controlled-infection cohort. Generalizability was limited because the Malian cohort was drawn from a small rural village of predominantly one ethnic group. Waves of new clonotype selection in Vdelta2-negative, largely Vdelta1+, gammadelta TCR repertoires appeared to be driven by repeated controlled infections. A highly stable polyclonal repertoire over time and infection, with many inter-individual overlapping TCRgamma sequences, was shown by Vgamma9/Vdelta2+ TCR repertoires. Compared with the repertoires of Australian children, the Vdelta2-negative gammadelta TCR repertoires of Malian children appeared more clonally expanded, less diverse and less shared.

The CDR3 starts with the cysteine, ends with the phenylalanine, and has 16 residues. Of the read, only the CDR3 DNA is kept; its 48 bases are in frame from base 1. As encoded in the germline V gene, CDR1 is GEAIGNYY while CDR2 is EKD. V is reduced by 0 bases and J by 6 bases, leaving a spacing of 11 bases between them. For bulk TCR repertoire analysis, Vgamma9/Vdelta2+ and Vdelta2-negative gammadelta T cell populations were isolated by flow sorting from peripheral blood mononuclear cells. This clonotype was sampled from a pool of human donors (malaria-infected and uninfected, not separated). The chain uses TRDV2 and TRDJ3; confidence is insufficient to name the D gene. The J gene is not listed in TCRdb, so it was assigned here from a DNA match to germline. The sample consisted of gamma-delta T cells from blood. The DNA sequence is TGTGCCTGTGACACCGAGGGTAACCTGGACACCCGACAGATGTTTTTC. Its protein is CACDTEGNLDTRQMFF.